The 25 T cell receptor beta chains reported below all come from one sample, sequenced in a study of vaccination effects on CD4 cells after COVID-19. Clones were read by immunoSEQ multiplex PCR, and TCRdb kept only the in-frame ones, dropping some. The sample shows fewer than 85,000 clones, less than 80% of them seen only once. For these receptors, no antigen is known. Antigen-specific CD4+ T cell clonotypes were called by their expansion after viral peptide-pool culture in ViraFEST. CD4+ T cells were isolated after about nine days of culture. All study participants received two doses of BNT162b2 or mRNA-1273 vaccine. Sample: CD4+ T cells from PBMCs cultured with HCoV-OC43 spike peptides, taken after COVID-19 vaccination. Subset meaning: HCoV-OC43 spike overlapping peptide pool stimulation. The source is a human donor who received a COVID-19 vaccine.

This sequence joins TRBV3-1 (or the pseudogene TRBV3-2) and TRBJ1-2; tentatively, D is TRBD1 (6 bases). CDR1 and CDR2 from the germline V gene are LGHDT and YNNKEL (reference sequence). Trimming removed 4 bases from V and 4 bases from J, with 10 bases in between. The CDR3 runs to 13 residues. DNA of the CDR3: TGTGCCAGCAGCCTAGGGGGGAGCTATGGCTACACCTTC. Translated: CASSLGGSYGYTF.

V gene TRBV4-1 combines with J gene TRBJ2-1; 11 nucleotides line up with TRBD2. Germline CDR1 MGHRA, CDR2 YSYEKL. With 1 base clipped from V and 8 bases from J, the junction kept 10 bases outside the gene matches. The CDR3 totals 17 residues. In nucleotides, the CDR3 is TGCGCCAGCAGCCAAGCGGGGGCTAGCGGGGGGTTGTATGAGCAGTTCTTC. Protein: CASSQAGASGGLYEQFF.

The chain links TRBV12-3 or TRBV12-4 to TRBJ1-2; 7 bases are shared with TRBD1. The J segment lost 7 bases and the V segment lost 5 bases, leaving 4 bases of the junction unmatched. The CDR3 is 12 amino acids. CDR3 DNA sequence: TGTGCCAGCAGTCAGGGGGAGTTTGGCTACACCTTC. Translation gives CASSQGEFGYTF.

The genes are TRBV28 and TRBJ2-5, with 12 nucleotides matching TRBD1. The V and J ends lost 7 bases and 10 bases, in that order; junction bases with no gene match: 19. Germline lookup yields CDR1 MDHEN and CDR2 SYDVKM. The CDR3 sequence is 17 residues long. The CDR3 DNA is TGTGCCAGCACCACCATCCAACCGGGACAGGGGGCTCGGGACCAGTACTTC. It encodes CASTTIQPGQGARDQYF. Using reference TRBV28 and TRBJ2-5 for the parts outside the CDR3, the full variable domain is DVKVTQSSRYLVKRTGEKVFLECVQDMDHENMFWYRQDPGLGLRLIYFSYDVKMKEKGDIPEGYSVSREKKERFSLILESASTNQTSMYLCASTTIQPGQGARDQYFGPGTRLLVL.

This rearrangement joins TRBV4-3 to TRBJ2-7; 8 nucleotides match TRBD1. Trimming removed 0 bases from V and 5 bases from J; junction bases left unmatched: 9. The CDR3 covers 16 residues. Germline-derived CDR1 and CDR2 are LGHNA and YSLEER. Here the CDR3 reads CASSQEGSGQGDEQYV. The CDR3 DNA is TGCGCCAGCAGCCAAGAGGGTAGTGGACAGGGTGACGAGCAGTACGTC.

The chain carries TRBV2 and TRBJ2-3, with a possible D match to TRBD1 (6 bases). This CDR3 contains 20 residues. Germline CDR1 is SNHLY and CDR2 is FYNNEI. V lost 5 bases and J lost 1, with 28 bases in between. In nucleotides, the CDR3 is TGTGCCAGCAGTCCCCTACTGGACAGCGTACTTACAGGAGGCACAGATACGCAGTATTTT. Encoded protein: CASSPLLDSVLTGGTDTQYF.

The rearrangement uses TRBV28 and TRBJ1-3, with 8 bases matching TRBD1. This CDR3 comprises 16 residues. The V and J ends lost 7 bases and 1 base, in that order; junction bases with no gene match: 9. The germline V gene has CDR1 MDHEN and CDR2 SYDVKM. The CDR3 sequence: CASNSSGGKSGNTIYF. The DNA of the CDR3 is TGTGCCAGCAACTCGTCAGGGGGCAAATCTGGAAACACCATATATTTT.

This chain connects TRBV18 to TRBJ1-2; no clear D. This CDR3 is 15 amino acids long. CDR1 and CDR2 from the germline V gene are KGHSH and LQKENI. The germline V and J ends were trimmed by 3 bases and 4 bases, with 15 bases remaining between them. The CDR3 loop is CASSPSGEGGYGYTF. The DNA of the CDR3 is TGTGCCAGCTCACCCTCTGGTGAGGGCGGCTATGGCTACACCTTC.

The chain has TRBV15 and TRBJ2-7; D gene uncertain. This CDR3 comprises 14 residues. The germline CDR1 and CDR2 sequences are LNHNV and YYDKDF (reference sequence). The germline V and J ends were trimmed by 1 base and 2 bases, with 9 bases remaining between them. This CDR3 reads CATSRVRPTYEQYV. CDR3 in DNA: TGTGCCACCAGCAGAGTAAGGCCCACCTACGAGCAGTACGTC.

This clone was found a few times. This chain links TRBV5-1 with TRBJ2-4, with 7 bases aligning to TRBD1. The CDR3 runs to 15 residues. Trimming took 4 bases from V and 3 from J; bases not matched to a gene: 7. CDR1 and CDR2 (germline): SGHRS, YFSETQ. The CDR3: CASSPDRVGKNIQYF. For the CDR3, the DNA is TGCGCCAGCAGCCCAGACAGGGTGGGCAAAAACATTCAGTACTTC.

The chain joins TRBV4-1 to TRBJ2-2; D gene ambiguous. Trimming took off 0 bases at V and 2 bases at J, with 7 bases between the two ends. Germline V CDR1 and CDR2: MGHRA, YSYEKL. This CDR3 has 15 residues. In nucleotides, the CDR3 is TGCGCCAGCAGCCAAGAATACAGCAACACCGGGGAGCTGTTTTTT. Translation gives CASSQEYSNTGELFF.

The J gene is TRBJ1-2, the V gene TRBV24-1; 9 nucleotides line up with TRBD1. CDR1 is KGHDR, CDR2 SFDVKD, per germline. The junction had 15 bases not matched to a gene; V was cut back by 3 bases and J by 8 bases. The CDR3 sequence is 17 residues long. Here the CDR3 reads CATSDPSPGTGWGGYTF. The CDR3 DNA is TGTGCCACCAGTGATCCTAGTCCCGGGACAGGGTGGGGAGGCTACACCTTC.

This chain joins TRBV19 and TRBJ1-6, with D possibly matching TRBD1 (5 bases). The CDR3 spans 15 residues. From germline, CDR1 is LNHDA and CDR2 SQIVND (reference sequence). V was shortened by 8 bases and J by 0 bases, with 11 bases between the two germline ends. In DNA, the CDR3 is TGTGCCAGTCGGGACTCAAGCTCCTATAATTCACCCCTCCACTTT. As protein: CASRDSSSYNSPLHF.

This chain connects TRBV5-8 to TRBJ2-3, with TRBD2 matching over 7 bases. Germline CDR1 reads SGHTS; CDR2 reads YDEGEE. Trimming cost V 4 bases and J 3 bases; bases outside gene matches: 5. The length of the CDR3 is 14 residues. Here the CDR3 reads CASSLGEGTDTQYF. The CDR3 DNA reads TGTGCCAGCAGCCTCGGGGAGGGTACAGATACGCAGTATTTT.

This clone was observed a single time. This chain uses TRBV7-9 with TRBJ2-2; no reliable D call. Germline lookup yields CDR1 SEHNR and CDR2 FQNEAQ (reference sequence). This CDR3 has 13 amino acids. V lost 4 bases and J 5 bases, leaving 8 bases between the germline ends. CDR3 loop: CASSYGETGELFF. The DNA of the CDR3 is TGTGCCAGCAGCTATGGGGAAACCGGGGAGCTGTTTTTT. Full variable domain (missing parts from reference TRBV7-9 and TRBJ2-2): DTGVSQNPRHKITKRGQNVTFRCDPISEHNRLYWYRQTLGQGPEFLTYFQNEAQLEKSRLLSDRFSAERPKGSFSTLEIQRTEQGDSAMYLCASSYGETGELFFGEGSRLTVL.

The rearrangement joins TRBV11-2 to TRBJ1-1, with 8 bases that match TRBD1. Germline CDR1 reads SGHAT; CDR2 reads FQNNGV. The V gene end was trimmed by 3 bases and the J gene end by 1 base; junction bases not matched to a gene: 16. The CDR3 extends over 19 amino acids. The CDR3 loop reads CASSFRIGQGNWGNTEAFF. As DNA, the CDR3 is TGTGCCAGCAGCTTTCGGATAGGACAGGGAAATTGGGGGAACACTGAAGCTTTCTTT.

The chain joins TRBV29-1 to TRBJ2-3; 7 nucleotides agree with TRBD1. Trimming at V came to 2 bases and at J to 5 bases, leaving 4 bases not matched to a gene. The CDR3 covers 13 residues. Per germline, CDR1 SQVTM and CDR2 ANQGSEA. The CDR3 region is CSVERGQGDTQYF. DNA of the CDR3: TGCAGCGTTGAAAGGGGGCAGGGAGATACGCAGTATTTT.

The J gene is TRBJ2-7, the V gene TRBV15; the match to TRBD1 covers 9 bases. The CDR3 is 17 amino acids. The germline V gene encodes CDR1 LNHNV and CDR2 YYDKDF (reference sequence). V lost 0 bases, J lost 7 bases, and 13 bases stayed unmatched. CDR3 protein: CATSREGSGQGRGEQYV. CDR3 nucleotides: TGTGCCACCAGCAGAGAAGGTTCGGGACAGGGACGTGGAGAGCAGTACGTC.

This chain's CDR3 is CASSPLGYSSGNTIYF. CDR3 nucleotide sequence: TGTGCCAGCTCACCTTTGGGATACAGCTCTGGAAACACCATATATTTT. The chain recombines TRBV18 with TRBJ1-3; D is unclear. Trimming stripped 3 bases from V and 0 bases from J, with 12 bases between. The CDR3 has 16 residues. Germline-derived CDR1 and CDR2 are KGHSH and LQKENI.

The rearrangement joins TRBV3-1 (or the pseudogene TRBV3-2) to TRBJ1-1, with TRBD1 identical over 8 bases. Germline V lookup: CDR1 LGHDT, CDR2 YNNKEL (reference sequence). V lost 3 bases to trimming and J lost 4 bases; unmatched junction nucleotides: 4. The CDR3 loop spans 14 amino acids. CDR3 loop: CASSQPGTGTEAFF. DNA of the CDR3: TGTGCCAGCAGCCAGCCTGGGACAGGCACTGAAGCTTTCTTT.

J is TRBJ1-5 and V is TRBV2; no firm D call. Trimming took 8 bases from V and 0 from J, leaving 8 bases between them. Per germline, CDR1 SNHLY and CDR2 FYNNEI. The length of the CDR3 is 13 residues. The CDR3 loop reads CASCGDSNQPQHF. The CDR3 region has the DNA TGTGCCAGCTGCGGGGATAGCAATCAGCCCCAGCATTTT.

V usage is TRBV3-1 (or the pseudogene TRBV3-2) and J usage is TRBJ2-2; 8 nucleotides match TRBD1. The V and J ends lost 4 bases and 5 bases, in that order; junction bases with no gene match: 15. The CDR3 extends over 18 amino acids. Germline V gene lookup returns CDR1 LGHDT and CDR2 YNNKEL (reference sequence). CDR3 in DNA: TGTGCCAGCAGCCGTGCAGGGGGCGACGGCCCAGGTACCGGGGAGCTGTTTTTT. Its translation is CASSRAGGDGPGTGELFF.

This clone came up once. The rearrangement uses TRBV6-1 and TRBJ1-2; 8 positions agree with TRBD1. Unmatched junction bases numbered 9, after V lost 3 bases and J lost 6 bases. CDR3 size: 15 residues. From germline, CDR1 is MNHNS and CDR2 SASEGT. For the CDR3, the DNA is TGTGCCAGCAGTGACCCACCCTGGACAGGGAATGGCTACACCTTC. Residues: CASSDPPWTGNGYTF.

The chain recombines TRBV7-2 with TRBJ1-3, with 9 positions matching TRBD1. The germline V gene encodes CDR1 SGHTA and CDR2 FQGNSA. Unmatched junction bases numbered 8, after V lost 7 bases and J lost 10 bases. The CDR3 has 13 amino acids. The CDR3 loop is CASTGTGQGTIYF. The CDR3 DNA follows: TGTGCCAGCACCGGGACAGGGCAAGGGACCATATATTTT.

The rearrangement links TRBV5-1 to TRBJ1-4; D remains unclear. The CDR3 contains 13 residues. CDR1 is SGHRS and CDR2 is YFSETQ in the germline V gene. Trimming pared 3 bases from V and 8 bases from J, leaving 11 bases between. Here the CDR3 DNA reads TGCGCCAGCAGCTCCGGTAACGGCGAAAAACTGTTTTTT. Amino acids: CASSSGNGEKLFF.